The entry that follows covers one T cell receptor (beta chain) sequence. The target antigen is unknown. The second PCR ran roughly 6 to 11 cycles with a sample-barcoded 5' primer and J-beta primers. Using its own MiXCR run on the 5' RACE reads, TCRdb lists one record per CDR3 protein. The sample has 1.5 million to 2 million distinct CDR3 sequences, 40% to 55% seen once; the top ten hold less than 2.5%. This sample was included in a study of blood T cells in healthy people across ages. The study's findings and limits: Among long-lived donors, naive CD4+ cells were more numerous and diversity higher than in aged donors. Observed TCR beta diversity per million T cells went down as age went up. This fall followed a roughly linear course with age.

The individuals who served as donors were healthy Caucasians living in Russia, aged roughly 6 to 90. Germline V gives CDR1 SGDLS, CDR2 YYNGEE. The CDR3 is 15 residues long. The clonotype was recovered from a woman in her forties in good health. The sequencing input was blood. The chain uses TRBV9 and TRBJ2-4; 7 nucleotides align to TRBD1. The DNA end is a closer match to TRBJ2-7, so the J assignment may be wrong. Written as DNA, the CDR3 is TGTGCCAGCAGCGGAGGTGCTCAGGGGGACTACGAGCAGTACTTC. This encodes CASSGGAQGDYEQYF.